Listed here are 14 T cell receptor beta chains from one sample, sequenced in a study of blood T cell repertoires in COVID-19. Profiled with immunoSEQ multiplex PCR; TCRdb holds only in-frame clones, not every one. The table shows 200,000 or so clones, with 86% occurring only once. Sequencing used PBMCs or T cells enriched from blood (not recorded which). The source of these receptors is a woman in her thirties or forties with acute COVID-19.

This clone was counted many times. The chain is built from TRBV15 and TRBJ1-1; TRBD1 might be the D (6 bases). The V gene's germline CDR1 is LNHNV and CDR2 YYDKDF (reference sequence). With 1 base removed from V and 2 bases from J, the gap between germline ends came to 14 bases. This CDR3 region has 16 residues. CDR3 DNA: TGTGCCACCAGCAGAGCCCGGGGGGGCAGAAACACTGAAGCTTTCTTT. Its protein product is CATSRARGGRNTEAFF.

At least ten counts were recorded for this clone. J is TRBJ2-5 and V is TRBV25-1; D perhaps matches TRBD1 (5 bases). Germline V gene sequence: CDR1 MGHDK, CDR2 SYGVNS. The CDR3 runs to 14 residues. Trimming left V 3 bases short and J 5 bases short, with 13 bases between. The CDR3 protein is CASSDSGISETQYF. In nucleotides, the CDR3 is TGTGCCAGCAGTGATTCAGGGATCTCGGAGACCCAGTACTTC.

The chain carries TRBV5-1 and TRBJ1-2; 7 bases are a match to TRBD1. Germline loops: CDR1 SGHRS, CDR2 YFSETQ. The length of the CDR3 is 14 residues. The V gene end was trimmed by 0 bases and the J gene end by 2 bases; junction bases not matched to a gene: 1. Here the CDR3 reads CASSLDRGNYGYTF. CDR3 DNA: TGCGCCAGCAGCTTGGACAGGGGAAACTATGGCTACACCTTC.

This chain links TRBV4-1 with TRBJ1-4; D ambiguous. Germline V lookup: CDR1 MGHRA, CDR2 YSYEKL. The ends were cut back, 3 bases at V and 8 bases at J, with 7 bases in the middle. The CDR3 consists of 12 residues. The DNA for the CDR3 is TGCGCCAGCAGCCAGCCACTAGAAAAACTGTTTTTT. Encoded protein: CASSQPLEKLFF.

This clone turned up a few times. The chain has TRBV9 and TRBJ1-5, with 10 bases aligning to TRBD1. This CDR3 comprises 15 residues. Germline loops: CDR1 SGDLS, CDR2 YYNGEE. V shed 3 bases and J 6 bases; nucleotides not matched to a gene: 6. The CDR3 nucleotides are TGTGCCAGCAGCGAGGGACAGGGGTTAGGTCAGCCCCAGCATTTT. Protein product: CASSEGQGLGQPQHF.

This sequence joins TRBV4-1 and TRBJ2-1; D perhaps matches TRBD1 (5 bases). Germline values: CDR1 MGHRA, CDR2 YSYEKL. The CDR3 loop spans 16 amino acids. The V and J ends lost 1 base and 1 base respectively, with 11 bases between them. Here the CDR3 DNA reads TGCGCCAGCAGCCAAGTGGACATCCTGTCCTACAATGAGCAGTTCTTC. As protein: CASSQVDILSYNEQFF.

The chain is built from TRBV27 and TRBJ1-2; 7 bases agree with TRBD1. CDR1 is MNHEY, CDR2 SMNVEV, per germline (reference sequence). V gave up 6 bases and J gave up 2 bases; unmatched junction bases: 6. The length of the CDR3 is 14 residues. CDR3 in amino acids: CASRRQGENYGYTF. CDR3 nucleotide sequence: TGTGCCAGCAGACGACAGGGTGAAAACTATGGCTACACCTTC.

The table lists this clone with a count of one. J is TRBJ1-2 and V is TRBV7-6; 11 nucleotides match TRBD1. The length of the CDR3 is 15 residues. Germline values: CDR1 SGHVS, CDR2 FNYEAQ. Trimming cost V 5 bases and J 7 bases; bases outside gene matches: 9. CDR3 residues: CASSGRTGGYGGYTF. The CDR3 nucleotides read TGTGCCAGCAGCGGCCGGACAGGGGGCTACGGTGGCTACACCTTC.

J is TRBJ1-1 and V is TRBV27; TRBD1 aligns across 8 bases. The CDR3 consists of 14 residues. Germline CDR1 is MNHEY and CDR2 is SMNVEV (reference sequence). Trimming removed 3 bases from V and 7 bases from J; junction bases left unmatched: 7. The chain's CDR3 is CASSFHQGAGEAFF. Written as DNA, the CDR3 is TGTGCCAGCAGTTTTCATCAGGGGGCTGGTGAAGCTTTCTTT.

Concerning this clone: The sample has other DNA sequences that encode this CDR3 too. V and J are TRBV7-2 and TRBJ2-7; a possible D gene is TRBD1 (6 bases). V shed 4 bases and J shed 4 bases, with 8 bases lying between them. The germline V gene has CDR1 SGHTA and CDR2 FQGNSA. The CDR3 runs to 12 residues. CDR3 region: CASSSTGYEQYF. CDR3 nucleotides: TGTGCCAGCAGCTCTACAGGGTACGAGCAGTACTTC.

The table lists this clone with a count of one. This same CDR3 is encoded by further DNA sequences in the sample. This chain joins TRBV18 and TRBJ1-2, with a weak D call TRBD1 (5 bases). This CDR3 has 15 amino acids. Germline V gives CDR1 KGHSH, CDR2 LQKENI. Trimming pared 2 bases from V and 0 bases from J, leaving 10 bases between. CDR3 coding DNA: TGTGCCAGCTCACCAGGACAAGCTACTAACTATGGCTACACCTTC. Its protein is CASSPGQATNYGYTF.

In DNA form, the CDR3 reads TGTGCCAGCAGCGAGACAGGGAACTATGGCTACACCTTC. As protein: CASSETGNYGYTF. The chain has TRBV13 and TRBJ1-2; 7 nucleotides line up with TRBD1. The junction had 2 bases not matched to a gene; V was cut back by 5 bases and J by 2 bases. Germline CDR1 PRHDT, CDR2 FYEKMQ (reference sequence). The CDR3 has 13 residues.

The rearrangement links TRBV9 to TRBJ2-5, with 10 bases that match TRBD2. The V gene's germline CDR1 is SGDLS and CDR2 YYNGEE. V trimming: 1 base; J trimming: 4 bases; junction bases outside the gene matches: 13. This CDR3 has 18 amino acids. DNA for the CDR3: TGTGCCAGCAGCGTATCCGGGGCGAGCGGGGGGGCCGGAGAGACCCAGTACTTC. Translated: CASSVSGASGGAGETQYF. Looking up the rest from reference TRBV9 and TRBJ2-5 gives the full variable domain: DSGVTQTPKHLITATGQRVTLRCSPRSGDLSVYWYQQSLDQGLQFLIQYYNGEERAKGNILERFSAQQFPDLHSELNLSSLELGDSALYFCASSVSGASGGAGETQYFGPGTRLLVL.

The chain employs TRBV4-2 and TRBJ1-6; 8 bases fit TRBD1. Trimming removed 2 bases from V and 5 bases from J; junction bases left unmatched: 2. The CDR3 length is 15 residues. CDR1 is LGHNA, CDR2 YNFKEQ, per germline. As DNA, the CDR3 is TGTGCCAGCAGCCAAAAGACAGGGGATAATTCACCCCTCCACTTT. Its protein product is CASSQKTGDNSPLHF.